The clone carrying this TCR beta chain occurred a few times. Its target is unknown. TCRdb analysed the 5' RACE reads with MiXCR anew, one entry per CDR3 protein. The sample has approximately 480,000 distinct CDR3 sequences, 15% to 20% seen once. The data were taken from a study of T-cell memory formation after mild COVID-19. In the study overall: The two donors had largely donor-specific TCR clusters.

V shed 0 bases and J shed 9 bases, with 12 bases lying between them. The CDR3 consists of 15 residues. CDR1 and CDR2 (germline): LGHDT, YNNKEL (reference sequence). Study-level results: Certain responding clones were present in pre-infection memory, suggesting participation of cross-reactive memory. Later expanders leaned CD4+, whereas clones that contracted between day 15 and 85 were balanced CD4/CD8.

This TCR was recovered from an adult woman who had mild COVID-19 (a few samples of this study predate the infection). Cell type and time point are not known. This sequence joins TRBV3-1 and TRBJ1-6; no definite D call. The specimen sequenced was PBMCs or a T cell subset sorted from them (not recorded which). The CDR3 nucleotides are TGTGCCAGCAGCCAAGATGAGGCCGGCGGTTCACCCCTCCACTTT. Translation gives CASSQDEAGGSPLHF. Full variable domain (missing parts from reference TRBV3-1 and TRBJ1-6): DTAVSQTPKYLVTQMGNDKSIKCEQNLGHDTMYWYKQDSKKFLKIMFSYNNKELIINETVPNRFSPKSPDKAHLNLHINSLELGDSAVYFCASSQDEAGGSPLHFGNGTRLTVT.